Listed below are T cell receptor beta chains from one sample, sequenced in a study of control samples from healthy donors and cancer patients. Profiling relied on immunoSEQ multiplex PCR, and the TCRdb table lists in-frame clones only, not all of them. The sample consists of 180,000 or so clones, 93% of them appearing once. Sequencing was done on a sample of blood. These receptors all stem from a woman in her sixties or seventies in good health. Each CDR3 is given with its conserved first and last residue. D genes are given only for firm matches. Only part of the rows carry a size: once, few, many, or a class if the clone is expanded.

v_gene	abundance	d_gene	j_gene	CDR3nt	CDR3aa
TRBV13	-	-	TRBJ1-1	TGTGCCAGCAGCAAGGGGAGCACTGAAGCTTTCTTT	CASSKGSTEAFF
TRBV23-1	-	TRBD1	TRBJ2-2	TGCGCCAGCCCGCGACAGGGGGCCCACACCGGGGAGCTGTTTTTT	CASPRQGAHTGELFF
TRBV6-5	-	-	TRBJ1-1	TGTGCCAGCAGTTATTCAGACAGGAACACTGAAGCTTTCTTT	CASSYSDRNTEAFF
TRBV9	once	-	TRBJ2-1	TGTGCCAGCAGCGTAGGTCCCGAGGAGGCCAATGAGCAGTTCTTC	CASSVGPEEANEQFF
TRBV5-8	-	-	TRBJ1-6	TGTGCCAGCAGCTTGCGGAGCTCCTATAATTCACCCCTCCACTTT	CASSLRSSYNSPLHF
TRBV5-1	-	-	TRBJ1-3	TGCGCCAGCAGCTTGAGAGGCCAAACGGGGGGAAACACCATATATTTT	CASSLRGQTGGNTIYF
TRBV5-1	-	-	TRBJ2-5	TGCGCCAGCAGCTCCCCGGAGACCCAGTACTTC	CASSSPETQYF
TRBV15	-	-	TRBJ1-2	TGTGCCACCAGCAGCTTCTCGGGAGAAAACTATGGCTACACCTTC	CATSSFSGENYGYTF
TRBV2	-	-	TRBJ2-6	TGTGCCAGCAGTGAAGAGGGAACTGGGGCCAACGTCCTGACTTTC	CASSEEGTGANVLTF
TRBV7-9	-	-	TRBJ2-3	TGTGCCAGCAGCTTATACCAGGATACGCAGTATTTT	CASSLYQDTQYF
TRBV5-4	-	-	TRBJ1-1	TGTGCCAGCAGCGCCCCGGGTCGGTCGAACACTGAAGCTTTCTTT	CASSAPGRSNTEAFF
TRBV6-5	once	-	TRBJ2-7	TGTGCCAGCAGTTTGACACAGCGTCCAACTCGGTACGAGCAGTACTTC	CASSLTQRPTRYEQYF
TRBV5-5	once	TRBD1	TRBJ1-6	TGTGCCAGCAGAAGGGACAGACTAAGCTCCTATAATTCACCCCTCCACTTT	CASRRDRLSSYNSPLHF
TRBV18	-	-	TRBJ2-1	TGTGCCAGCTCACCACCGGCGGATCATATCTTCTTC	CASSPPADHIFF
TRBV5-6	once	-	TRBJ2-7	TGTGCCAGCAGCTTGGATAACACCTACGAGCAGTACTTC	CASSLDNTYEQYF
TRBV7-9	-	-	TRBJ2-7	TGTGCCAGCAGCTTACAGCAGGCCTCCTACGAGCAGTACTTC	CASSLQQASYEQYF
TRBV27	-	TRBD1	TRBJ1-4	TGTGCCAGTAAACCCGGGACAGGGAGAACTAATGAAAAACTGTTTTTT	CASKPGTGRTNEKLFF
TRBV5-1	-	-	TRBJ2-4	TGCGCCAGCAGATCGGACAGCTCCAAAAACATTCAGTACTTC	CASRSDSSKNIQYF
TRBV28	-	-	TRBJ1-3	TGTGCCAGCAGTTCGAATGGGTGGGGTTTTGGAAACACCATATATTTT	CASSSNGWGFGNTIYF
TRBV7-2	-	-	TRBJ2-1	TGTGCCAGCAGCCACGGAGGCAGGGGCAATGAGCAGTTCTTC	CASSHGGRGNEQFF
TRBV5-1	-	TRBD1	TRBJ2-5	TGCGCCAGCAGCATGGGACAGGAGCAAGAGACCCAGTACTTC	CASSMGQEQETQYF
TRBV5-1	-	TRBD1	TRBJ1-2	TGCGCCAGCAGCTTGCAGGGGGCGGCCTATGGCTACACCTTC	CASSLQGAAYGYTF
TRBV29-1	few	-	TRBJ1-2	TGCAGCGTTGAAGATCGGGGGAGGGACTATGGCTACACCTTC	CSVEDRGRDYGYTF
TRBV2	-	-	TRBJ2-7	TGTGCCAGCAGTGAGAGGCGGCGGGGTTTCTACGAGCAGTACTTC	CASSERRRGFYEQYF
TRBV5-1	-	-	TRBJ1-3	TGCGCCAGCGCAGGAGGGACCGCTGGAAACACCATATATTTT	CASAGGTAGNTIYF
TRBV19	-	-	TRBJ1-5	TGTGCCAGTAGTATGGGACAAAATCAGCCCCAGCATTTT	CASSMGQNQPQHF
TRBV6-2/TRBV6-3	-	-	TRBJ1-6	TGTGCCAGCAGTTACCGCGCGGCAGTCTCCTATAATTCACCCCTCCACTTT	CASSYRAAVSYNSPLHF
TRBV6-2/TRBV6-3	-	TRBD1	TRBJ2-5	TGTGCCAGCAGTTCCCTGAAGACAGGGTTGAAGACCCAGTACTTC	CASSSLKTGLKTQYF
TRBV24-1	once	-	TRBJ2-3	TGTGCCACCAGTGATGGCCCTGCCGATACGCAGTATTTT	CATSDGPADTQYF
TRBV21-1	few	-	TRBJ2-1	TGTGCCAGCAGCAACGACAGGGGTATCGTGCAGTTCTTC	CASSNDRGIVQFF
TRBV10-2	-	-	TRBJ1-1	TGCGCCAGCAGCCTACCACCCGAGGTAGGGAAGAGTATGAACACTGAAGCTTTCTTT	CASSLPPEVGKSMNTEAFF
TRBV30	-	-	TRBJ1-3	TGTGCCTGCCTAGGAAGCTCTGGAAACACCATATATTTT	CACLGSSGNTIYF
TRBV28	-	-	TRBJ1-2	TGTGCCAGCAGGTTACACGACGGCTTGGGCTACACCTTC	CASRLHDGLGYTF
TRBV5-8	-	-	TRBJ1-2	TGTGCCAGCAGCTCGGGGTTCGGGGGCTACACCTTC	CASSSGFGGYTF
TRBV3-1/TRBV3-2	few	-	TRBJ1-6	TGTGCCAGCAGCCAAGATGCGCGCTCACCCCTCCACTTT	CASSQDARSPLHF
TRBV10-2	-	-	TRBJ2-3	TGCGCCAGCAGTGAGTCGGGGGCTCAGACAGATACGCAGTATTTT	CASSESGAQTDTQYF
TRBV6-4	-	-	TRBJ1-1	TGTGCCAGCAGTGACTCGAACCGAGGCACTGAAGCTTTCTTT	CASSDSNRGTEAFF
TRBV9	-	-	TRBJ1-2	TGTGCCAGCAGCTCGGGACTAAGTGGCTACACCTTC	CASSSGLSGYTF
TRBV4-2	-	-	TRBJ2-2	TGTGCCAGCAGCCAAGAAGTGGGTGGGGGCGTCACCGGGGAGCTGTTTTTT	CASSQEVGGGVTGELFF
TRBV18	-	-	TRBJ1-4	TGTGCCAGCTCACCAAACCCAGGAGGGGGTGAAAAACTGTTTTTT	CASSPNPGGGEKLFF
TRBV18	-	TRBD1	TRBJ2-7	TGTGCCAGCTCACCATCCCGGGACAGGGGGGCCTACGAGCAGTACTTC	CASSPSRDRGAYEQYF
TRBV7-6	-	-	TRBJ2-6	TGTGCCAGCAGCCTGACGGGACGGAACTCTGGGGCCAACGTCCTGACTTTC	CASSLTGRNSGANVLTF
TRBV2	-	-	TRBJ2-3	TGTGCCAGCAGCCGAAGCCCAGATACGCAGTATTTT	CASSRSPDTQYF
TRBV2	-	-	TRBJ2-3	TGTGCCAGCAGTCTAAGTCTAGGAGCTCCGCAGTATTTT	CASSLSLGAPQYF
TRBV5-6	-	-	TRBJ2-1	TGTGCCAGCAGCTTCGGGGACTTACAACCCTACAATGAGCAGTTCTTC	CASSFGDLQPYNEQFF
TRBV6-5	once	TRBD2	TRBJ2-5	TGTGCCAGCAACGTACTAGCGGGGGGAGGGGAGACCCAGTACTTC	CASNVLAGGGETQYF
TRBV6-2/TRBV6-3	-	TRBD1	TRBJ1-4	TGTGCCAGCAGTGACCGGGACAGGGGCCCCGTGGCAACTAATGAAAAACTGTTTTTT	CASSDRDRGPVATNEKLFF
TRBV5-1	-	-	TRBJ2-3	TGCGCCAGCAGCTTTACCCCACCCGCAGATACGCAGTATTTT	CASSFTPPADTQYF
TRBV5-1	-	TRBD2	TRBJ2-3	TGCGCCAGCACCCAGCGGGGGGGTGGCACAGATACGCAGTATTTT	CASTQRGGGTDTQYF
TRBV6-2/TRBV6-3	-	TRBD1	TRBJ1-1	TGTGCCAGCAGCCTGAACAGGGGGAGTGAAGCTTTCTTT	CASSLNRGSEAFF
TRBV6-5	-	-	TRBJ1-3	TGTGCCAGCAGTTACGGGGGGGATCCTGGAAACACCATATATTTT	CASSYGGDPGNTIYF
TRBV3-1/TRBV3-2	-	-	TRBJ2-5	TGTGCCAGCAGCCAAGTGGCGGGGCTTCAAGAGACCCAGTACTTC	CASSQVAGLQETQYF
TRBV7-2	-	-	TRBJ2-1	TGTGCCAGCAGCTTAGCGGAGACAGCTACGAATGAGCAGTTCTTC	CASSLAETATNEQFF
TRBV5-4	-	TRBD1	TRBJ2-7	TGTGCCAGCAGTCGAGCGAGACAGGGTAGCAACGAGCAGTACTTC	CASSRARQGSNEQYF
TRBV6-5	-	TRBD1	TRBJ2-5	TGTGCCAGCAGGGGGACAGGGGGCCGAGAGACCCAGTACTTC	CASRGTGGRETQYF